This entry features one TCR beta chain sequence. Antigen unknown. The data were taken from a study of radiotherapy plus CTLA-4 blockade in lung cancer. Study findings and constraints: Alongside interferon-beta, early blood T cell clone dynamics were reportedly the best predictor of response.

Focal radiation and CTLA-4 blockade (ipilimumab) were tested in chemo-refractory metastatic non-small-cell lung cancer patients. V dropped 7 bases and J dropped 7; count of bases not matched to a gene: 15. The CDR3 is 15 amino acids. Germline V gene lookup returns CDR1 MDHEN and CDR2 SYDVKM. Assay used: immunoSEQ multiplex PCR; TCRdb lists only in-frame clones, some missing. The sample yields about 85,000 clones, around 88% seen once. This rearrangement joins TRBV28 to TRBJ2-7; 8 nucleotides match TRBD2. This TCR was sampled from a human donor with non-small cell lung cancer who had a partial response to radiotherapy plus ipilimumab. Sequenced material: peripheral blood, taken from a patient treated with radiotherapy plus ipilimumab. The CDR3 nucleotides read TGTGCCAGCAAGGCCTCCGCGGGAGGCAGTGGGGAGCAGTACTTC. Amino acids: CASKASAGGSGEQYF.